This is a list of T cell receptor beta chains from one sample in a study of blood T cell repertoires in COVID-19. Libraries were prepared by immunoSEQ multiplex PCR; TCRdb keeps only in-frame clonotypes and omits some of them. The profile shows 300,000 to 400,000 clones, around nine tenths of them singletons. The sequenced sample consisted of peripheral blood. The receptors originated from a woman aged 70-85 years with COVID-19, enrolled during active disease. Both conserved end residues are part of each CDR3. A D gene is named only where the DNA matches it firmly. A row's size may be missing; if present it is once, few, many or a size class.

V: TRBV28
J: TRBJ1-3
size: NA
D: NA
CDR3: CASSPGTGNTIYF
DNA: TGTGCCAGCAGTCCCGGGACAGGAAACACCATATATTTT

V: TRBV6-5
J: TRBJ1-1
size: NA
D: TRBD1
CDR3: CASSSRQGTNTEAFF
DNA: TGTGCCAGCAGTTCTCGACAGGGAACGAACACTGAAGCTTTCTTT

V: TRBV5-1
J: TRBJ2-2
size: NA
D: NA
CDR3: CASSPNWTVYTGELFF
DNA: TGCGCCAGCAGCCCAAATTGGACAGTTTACACCGGGGAGCTGTTTTTT

V: TRBV27
J: TRBJ1-1
size: NA
D: NA
CDR3: CASRAGMTEAFF
DNA: TGTGCCAGCAGGGCCGGGATGACTGAAGCTTTCTTT

V: TRBV5-1
J: TRBJ1-1
size: NA
D: NA
CDR3: CASSLAGDIEAFF
DNA: TGCGCCAGCAGCTTGGCCGGGGACATTGAAGCTTTCTTT

V: TRBV5-1
J: TRBJ2-3
size: NA
D: TRBD1
CDR3: CASSLGMGQLSTDTQYF
DNA: TGCGCCAGCAGCTTGGGGATGGGACAGCTCTCCACAGATACGCAGTATTTT

V: TRBV7-9
J: TRBJ1-2
size: NA
D: NA
CDR3: CASSPAGLGYTF
DNA: TGTGCCAGCAGCCCCGCGGGGCTCGGCTACACCTTC

V: TRBV28
J: TRBJ1-4
size: NA
D: NA
CDR3: CASSTQTTNEKLFF
DNA: TGTGCCAGCAGTACACAGACAACTAATGAAAAACTGTTTTTT

V: TRBV9
J: TRBJ2-1
size: NA
D: TRBD2
CDR3: CASSPSGLAGAPWNEQFF
DNA: TGTGCCAGCAGCCCCTCGGGACTAGCGGGGGCCCCCTGGAATGAGCAGTTCTTC

V: TRBV10-3
J: TRBJ2-7
size: once
D: NA
CDR3: CAISPSGSPGYEQYF
DNA: TGTGCCATCAGCCCGTCGGGGTCCCCGGGGTACGAGCAGTACTTC

V: TRBV12-3/TRBV12-4
J: TRBJ1-3
size: NA
D: NA
CDR3: CASSLPGTIYF
DNA: TGTGCCAGCAGTCTTCCAGGTACCATATATTTT

V: TRBV10-1
J: TRBJ1-3
size: few
D: NA
CDR3: CASSEYRTPTGNTIYF
DNA: TGCGCCAGCAGTGAGTACAGGACGCCTACTGGAAACACCATATATTTT

V: TRBV2
J: TRBJ1-1
size: NA
D: NA
CDR3: CASKEGGPEAFF
DNA: TGTGCCAGCAAGGAAGGAGGACCTGAAGCTTTCTTT

V: TRBV5-8
J: TRBJ1-4
size: NA
D: NA
CDR3: CASSGNQQGTGEKLFF
DNA: TGTGCCAGCAGCGGGAACCAACAGGGTACGGGGGAAAAACTGTTTTTT